This T cell receptor beta chain was retrieved from a study of T cells in localized non-small cell lung cancer. V lost 7 bases to trimming and J lost 0 bases, with 9 bases between them. This CDR3 is 13 amino acids long. Germline CDR1 reads MDHEN; CDR2 reads SYDVKM. On this clone itself: Its antigen is not identified.

Assay: immunoSEQ multiplex PCR; the TCRdb copy retains only in-frame clones and omits some. The sample yields around 1,700 clones, roughly 22% seen once. Findings and limits, study-wide: As only one tumor region underwent sequencing, heterogeneity remains possible.

The chain has TRBV28 and TRBJ2-5, with D perhaps being TRBD1 or TRBD2 (6 bases each). The sample in question was normal lung tissue next to the tumor, obtained before any cancer treatment. The sequence came from a man between 18 and 50 years old with stage I lung adenocarcinoma. The CDR3 is CASTGGHQETQYF. CDR3 nucleotide sequence: TGTGCCAGCACTGGGGGGCACCAAGAGACCCAGTACTTC.